The 25 T cell receptor beta chains below come from one sample, sequenced in a study of PD-1 blockade in classical Hodgkin lymphoma. Time point: cycle 4 day 1 (C4D1), after more than five weeks of nivolumab. Exposure to brentuximab vedotin varied, and each patient had relapsed following autologous stem cell transplantation. Profiled with immunoSEQ multiplex PCR; TCRdb holds only in-frame clones, not every one. Among 40,000 to 50,000 clones listed, around 69% were seen once. The material sequenced was peripheral blood mononuclear cells (PBMCs), taken before the fourth cycle of nivolumab. The source is a human donor with classical Hodgkin lymphoma.

A note on this clone: Distinct nucleotide sequences in the sample also encode this CDR3. The gene calls are TRBV27 and TRBJ1-1; D gene uncertain. The CDR3 is 13 amino acids. The germline CDR1 and CDR2 sequences are MNHEY and SMNVEV (reference sequence). V lost 3 bases to trimming and J lost 1 base, with 6 bases between them. The CDR3 protein is CASSFSPNTEAFF. CDR3 bases: TGTGCCAGCAGTTTTTCCCCGAACACTGAAGCTTTCTTT.

The chain is built from TRBV5-6 and TRBJ1-6, with D maybe TRBD1 (5 bases). This CDR3 contains 14 residues. V was trimmed by 6 bases and J by 5 bases, leaving 12 bases between them. Germline V gene lookup returns CDR1 SGHDT and CDR2 YYEEEE. CDR3 loop: CASNPGGNNSPLHF. CDR3 bases: TGTGCCAGCAATCCGGGGGGAAATAATTCACCCCTCCACTTT.

The rearrangement uses TRBV5-1 and TRBJ2-2, with 10 positions matching TRBD2. The ends lost 3 bases at V and 7 bases at J; junction bases unmatched: 12. Germline assignment: CDR1 SGHRS and CDR2 YFSETQ. This CDR3 is built from 17 residues. The CDR3 loop reads CASSSLRLAGLSGELFF. The CDR3 nucleotides read TGCGCCAGCAGCTCACTTCGACTAGCGGGTTTGAGCGGGGAGCTGTTTTTT.

The V and J genes are TRBV30 and TRBJ1-1; TRBD1 is a possible D gene (6 bases). V dropped 8 bases and J dropped 5 bases, with 15 bases sitting between them. Germline values: CDR1 GTSNPN, CDR2 SVGIG (reference sequence). This CDR3 comprises 12 residues. This chain's CDR3 is CAAPGGGTEAFF. The CDR3 coding sequence is TGTGCCGCCCCGGGAGGGGGGACTGAAGCTTTCTTT.

V usage is TRBV5-5 and J usage is TRBJ1-2; tentative D call: TRBD1 (5 bases). The V end was cut by 1 base, the J end by 3 bases, with 10 bases between. This CDR3 contains 14 residues. Germline CDR1 and CDR2: SGHKS and YYEKEE (reference sequence). CDR3 sequence (DNA): TGTGCCAGCAGCTTGTCAGGGAACTACTATGGCTACACCTTC. Amino acid sequence: CASSLSGNYYGYTF.

This chain uses TRBV7-3 with TRBJ1-1, with 8 bases matching TRBD1. Germline values: CDR1 SGHTA, CDR2 FQGTGA. V trimming: 3 bases; J trimming: 3 bases; junction bases outside the gene matches: 3. This CDR3 has 14 residues. Here the CDR3 reads CASSLAGGYTEAFF. CDR3 nucleotides: TGTGCCAGCAGCTTGGCAGGGGGCTACACTGAAGCTTTCTTT.

This clone was seen more than once but under ten times. This sequence joins TRBV19 and TRBJ1-2; D not certain. This CDR3 comprises 12 residues. CDR1 LNHDA and CDR2 SQIVND come from the germline V gene (reference sequence). Between the trimmed V and J ends, which lost 4 bases and 6 bases, there was a span of 9 bases. CDR3 nucleotides: TGTGCCAGTAGTAGACTGGCGGATGGCTACACCTTC. Residues: CASSRLADGYTF. The whole variable domain, filled in from reference TRBV19 and TRBJ1-2, reads DGGITQSPKYLFRKEGQNVTLSCEQNLNHDAMYWYRQDPGQGLRLIYYSQIVNDFQKGDIAEGYSVSREKKESFPLTVTSAQKNPTAFYLCASSRLADGYTFGSGTRLTVV.

This clone is labeled medium-sized. The chain links TRBV30 to TRBJ1-1, with D possibly being TRBD1 (6 bases). Germline V gives CDR1 GTSNPN, CDR2 SVGIG (reference sequence). This CDR3 contains 13 residues. V lost 8 bases to trimming and J lost 3 bases, with 16 bases between them. CDR3 sequence: CARTQGRYTEAFF. The CDR3 region has the DNA TGTGCCCGGACCCAGGGGCGATACACTGAAGCTTTCTTT.

This clone has more than one count but fewer than ten. This chain joins TRBV28 and TRBJ1-6, with no clear D. Germline assignment: CDR1 MDHEN and CDR2 SYDVKM. V was shortened by 2 bases and J by 12 bases, with 8 bases between the two germline ends. This CDR3 has 12 residues. The CDR3 protein is CASSLASQPLHF. DNA of the CDR3: TGTGCCAGCAGTTTAGCCAGCCAACCCCTCCACTTT.

The rearrangement links TRBV27 to TRBJ1-4; D unclear. The CDR3 loop spans 13 amino acids. From germline, CDR1 is MNHEY and CDR2 SMNVEV (reference sequence). With 4 bases removed from V and 0 bases from J, the gap between germline ends came to 3 bases. The CDR3 loop is CASSSTTNEKLFF. The CDR3 region has the DNA TGTGCCAGCAGTTCGACAACTAATGAAAAACTGTTTTTT.

The chain uses TRBV6-5 and TRBJ1-1; maybe TRBD1 (6 bases). Germline values: CDR1 MNHEY, CDR2 SVGAGI. Trimming stripped 2 bases from V and 8 bases from J, with 12 bases between. CDR3 length: 13 residues. The CDR3 sequence: CASSYGGGPEAFF. The CDR3 nucleotides read TGTGCCAGCAGTTACGGTGGGGGCCCCGAAGCTTTCTTT.

This clone was seen a handful of times. The gene calls are TRBV11-1 and TRBJ2-7; no definite D call. Per the germline V gene, CDR1 is SGHAT and CDR2 is FQDESV (reference sequence). This CDR3 is 13 amino acids long. V lost 1 base and J lost 3, with 7 bases in between. The CDR3 bases are TGTGCCAGCAGCTTAGTCGGCAGCTACGAGCAGTACTTC. Protein product: CASSLVGSYEQYF.

V and J are TRBV21-1 and TRBJ2-2. TRBV21-1 constitutes a pseudogene. The CDR3 has 17 amino acids. CDR3 amino acids: CASSKSRSRGNTGELFF. CDR3 DNA sequence: TGTGCCAGCAGCAAATCGAGGTCACGGGGCAACACCGGGGAGCTGTTTTTT.

This clone rates as medium-sized. V gene TRBV7-3 combines with J gene TRBJ2-1; 10 bases line up with TRBD2. CDR1 SGHTA and CDR2 FQGTGA come from the germline V gene. The CDR3 sequence is 15 residues long. V shed 2 bases, J shed 3 bases, and the junction held 1 base outside the gene matches. DNA of the CDR3: TGTGCCAGCAGCTTACTAGCGGGGGACTACAATGAGCAGTTCTTC. Protein sequence: CASSLLAGDYNEQFF.

V and J are TRBV11-3 and TRBJ2-7; TRBD2 is a possible D gene (5 bases). The CDR3 sequence is 13 residues long. Per the germline V gene, CDR1 is SGHNT and CDR2 is YENEEA. With 3 bases removed from V and 1 base from J, the gap between germline ends came to 7 bases. The chain's CDR3 is CASSLGSSYEQYF. The CDR3 coding sequence is TGTGCCAGCAGCTTGGGGAGTTCCTACGAGCAGTACTTC. The complete variable domain, with remaining parts taken from reference TRBV11-3 and TRBJ2-7, reads EAGVVQSPRYKIIEKKQPVAFWCNPISGHNTLYWYLQNLGQGPELLIRYENEEAVDDSQLPKDRFSAERLKGVDSTLKIQPAELGDSAVYLCASSLGSSYEQYFGPGTRLTVT.

This clone has a handful of counts. The chain combines TRBV27 with TRBJ1-4; D call uncertain. Trimming cost V 0 bases and J 0 bases, with 5 bases left between them. Germline assignment: CDR1 MNHEY and CDR2 SMNVEV (reference sequence). The CDR3 is 15 amino acids. CDR3 sequence (DNA): TGTGCCAGCAGTTTATCCCTCGCAACTAATGAAAAACTGTTTTTT. Its translation: CASSLSLATNEKLFF.

The chain is built from TRBV2 and TRBJ1-5; D is perhaps TRBD1 (5 bases). The V and J ends lost 9 bases and 7 bases respectively, with 19 bases between them. CDR1 is SNHLY and CDR2 is FYNNEI in the germline V gene. This CDR3 is 14 amino acids long. The CDR3 spells CASCAGALNQPQHF. The CDR3 bases are TGTGCCAGTTGTGCCGGGGCCTTAAACCAGCCCCAGCATTTT.

The chain is built from TRBV7-6 and TRBJ2-2; 7 bases match TRBD1. There are 14 residues in the CDR3. Germline lookup yields CDR1 SGHVS and CDR2 FNYEAQ. After removal of 5 bases from V and 2 bases from J, the junction contained 2 bases not matched to a gene. Here the CDR3 reads CASSGTVNTGELFF. CDR3 sequence (DNA): TGTGCCAGCAGCGGGACAGTTAACACCGGGGAGCTGTTTTTT.

The V call is TRBV6-1, the J call TRBJ2-7, with a weak D call TRBD2 (6 bases). Per germline, CDR1 MNHNS and CDR2 SASEGT. This CDR3 is 14 amino acids long. V was cut by 4 bases and J by 0 bases, with 10 bases left in between. DNA of the CDR3: TGTGCCAGCAGTGCGCGGGGCAGCTCCTACGAGCAGTACTTC. The encoded protein is CASSARGSSYEQYF.

This clone was detected only a few times. The chain is built from TRBV28 and TRBJ1-6, with 9 positions matching TRBD1. J lost 9 bases, V lost 5 bases, and 8 bases had no gene match. Germline V gene data show CDR1 as MDHEN and CDR2 as SYDVKM. This CDR3 has 15 amino acids. Here the CDR3 DNA reads TGTGCCAGCAGTCCCTTCGACAGGGGGATTTCACCCCTCCACTTT. It specifies CASSPFDRGISPLHF. The complete variable domain, with remaining parts taken from reference TRBV28 and TRBJ1-6, reads DVKVTQSSRYLVKRTGEKVFLECVQDMDHENMFWYRQDPGLGLRLIYFSYDVKMKEKGDIPEGYSVSREKKERFSLILESASTNQTSMYLCASSPFDRGISPLHFGNGTRLTVT.

The genes are TRBV30 and TRBJ2-1, with 11 bases aligning to TRBD2. This CDR3 comprises 16 residues. With 1 base clipped from V and 3 bases from J, the junction kept 5 bases outside the gene matches. CDR1 and CDR2 from the germline V gene are GTSNPN and SVGIG (reference sequence). The CDR3 coding sequence is TGTGCCTGGAGTGAGTCCGGGACTAGCGGCTACAATGAGCAGTTCTTC. Its protein is CAWSESGTSGYNEQFF.

The CDR3 spells CASSENGVGVDTQYF. The DNA of the CDR3 is TGTGCCAGCAGCGAAAACGGGGTAGGGGTGGATACGCAGTATTTT. The genes are TRBV9 and TRBJ2-3; D is tentatively TRBD1 or TRBD2 (5 bases each). The V gene's germline CDR1 is SGDLS and CDR2 YYNGEE. V was clipped by 3 bases and J by 6 bases, with 17 bases between them. The CDR3 spans 15 residues.

V and J are TRBV15 and TRBJ2-3; 8 bases line up with TRBD1. Germline loops: CDR1 LNHNV, CDR2 YYDKDF (reference sequence). The CDR3 is made up of 14 amino acids. V dropped 0 bases and J dropped 6; count of bases not matched to a gene: 2. CDR3 residues: CATSRDRGRDTQYF. CDR3 nucleotides: TGTGCCACCAGCAGAGACAGGGGGCGCGATACGCAGTATTTT.

This clone appeared a single time. The chain couples TRBV2 to TRBJ2-7; 9 bases are a match to TRBD1. CDR1 is SNHLY, CDR2 FYNNEI, per germline. The J segment lost 5 bases and the V segment lost 2 bases, leaving 7 bases of the junction unmatched. The CDR3 runs to 15 residues. CDR3 protein: CASSESEQGADEQYF. The CDR3 DNA follows: TGTGCCAGCAGTGAATCGGAACAGGGGGCTGACGAGCAGTACTTC.

This clone was picked up one time. V gene TRBV7-9 combines with J gene TRBJ1-2; tentatively, D is TRBD1 (5 bases). Per the germline V gene, CDR1 is SEHNR and CDR2 is FQNEAQ (reference sequence). The CDR3 loop spans 15 amino acids. The V end was cut by 5 bases, the J end by 6 bases, with 19 bases between. The CDR3 loop reads CASSPFPTAPNGYTF. The DNA of the CDR3 is TGTGCCAGCAGCCCCTTCCCGACAGCCCCCAATGGCTACACCTTC.